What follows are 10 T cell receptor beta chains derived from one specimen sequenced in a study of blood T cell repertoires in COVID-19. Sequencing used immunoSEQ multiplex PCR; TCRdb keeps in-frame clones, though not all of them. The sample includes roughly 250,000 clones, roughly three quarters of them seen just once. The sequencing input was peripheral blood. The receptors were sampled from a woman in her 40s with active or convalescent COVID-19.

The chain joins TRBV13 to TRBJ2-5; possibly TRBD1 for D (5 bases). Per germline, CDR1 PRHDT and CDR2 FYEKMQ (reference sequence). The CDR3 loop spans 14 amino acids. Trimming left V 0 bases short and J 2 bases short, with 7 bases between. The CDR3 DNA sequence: TGTGCCAGCAGCTTAGGACAGGTTCAAGAGACCCAGTACTTC. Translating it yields CASSLGQVQETQYF.

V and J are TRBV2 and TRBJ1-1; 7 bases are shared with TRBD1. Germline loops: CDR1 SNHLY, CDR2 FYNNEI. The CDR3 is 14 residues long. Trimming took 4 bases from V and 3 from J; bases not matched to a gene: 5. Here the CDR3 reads CASSAPGGYTEAFF. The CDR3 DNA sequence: TGTGCCAGCAGTGCTCCAGGGGGATACACTGAAGCTTTCTTT.

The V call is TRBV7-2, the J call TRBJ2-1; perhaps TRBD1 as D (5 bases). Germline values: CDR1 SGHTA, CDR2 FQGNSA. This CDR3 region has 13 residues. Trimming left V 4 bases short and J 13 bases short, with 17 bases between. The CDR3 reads CASSSRKPQGQFF. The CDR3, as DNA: TGTGCCAGCAGCTCCCGAAAGCCGCAGGGACAGTTCTTC.

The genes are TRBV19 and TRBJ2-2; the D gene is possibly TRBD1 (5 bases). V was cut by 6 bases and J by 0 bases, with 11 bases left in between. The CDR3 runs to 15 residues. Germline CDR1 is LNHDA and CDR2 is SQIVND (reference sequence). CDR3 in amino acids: CASRPGASNTGELFF. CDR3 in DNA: TGTGCCAGTAGACCTGGGGCTTCGAACACCGGGGAGCTGTTTTTT. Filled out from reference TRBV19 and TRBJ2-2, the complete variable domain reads DGGITQSPKYLFRKEGQNVTLSCEQNLNHDAMYWYRQDPGQGLRLIYYSQIVNDFQKGDIAEGYSVSREKKESFPLTVTSAQKNPTAFYLCASRPGASNTGELFFGEGSRLTVL.

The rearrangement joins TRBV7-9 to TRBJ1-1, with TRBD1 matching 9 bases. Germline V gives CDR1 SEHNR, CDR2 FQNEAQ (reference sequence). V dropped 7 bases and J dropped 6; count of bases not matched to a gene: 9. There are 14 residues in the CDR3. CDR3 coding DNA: TGTGCCAGCAACTGGGACAGGGAGAAGGCTGAAGCTTTCTTT. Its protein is CASNWDREKAEAFF.

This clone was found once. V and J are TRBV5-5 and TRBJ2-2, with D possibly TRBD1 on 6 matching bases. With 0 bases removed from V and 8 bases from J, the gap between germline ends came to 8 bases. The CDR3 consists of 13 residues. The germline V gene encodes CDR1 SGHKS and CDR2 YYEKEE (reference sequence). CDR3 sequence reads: CASSLARGGELFF. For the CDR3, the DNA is TGTGCCAGCAGCTTGGCCAGGGGTGGGGAGCTGTTTTTT.

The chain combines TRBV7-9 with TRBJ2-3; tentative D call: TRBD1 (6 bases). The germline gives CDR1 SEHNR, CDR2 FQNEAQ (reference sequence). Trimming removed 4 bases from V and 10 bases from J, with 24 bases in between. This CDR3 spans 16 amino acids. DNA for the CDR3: TGTGCCAGCAGCTCATTCCGGGACATTCGGTTAAAAGCGCAGTATTTT. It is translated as CASSSFRDIRLKAQYF.

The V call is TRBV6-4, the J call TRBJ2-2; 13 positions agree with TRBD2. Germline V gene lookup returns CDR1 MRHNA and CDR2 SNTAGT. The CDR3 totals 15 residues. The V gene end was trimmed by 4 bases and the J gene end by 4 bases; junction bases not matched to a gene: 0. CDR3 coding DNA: TGTGCCAGCAGTGGACTAGCGGGGGGCACCGGGGAGCTGTTTTTT. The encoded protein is CASSGLAGGTGELFF.

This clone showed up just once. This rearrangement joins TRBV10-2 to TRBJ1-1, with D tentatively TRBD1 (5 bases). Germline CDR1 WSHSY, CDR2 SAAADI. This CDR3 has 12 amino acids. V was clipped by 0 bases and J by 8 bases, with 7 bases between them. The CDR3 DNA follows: TGCGCCAGCAGTGAGTCGACAGACGAAGCTTTCTTT. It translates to CASSESTDEAFF.

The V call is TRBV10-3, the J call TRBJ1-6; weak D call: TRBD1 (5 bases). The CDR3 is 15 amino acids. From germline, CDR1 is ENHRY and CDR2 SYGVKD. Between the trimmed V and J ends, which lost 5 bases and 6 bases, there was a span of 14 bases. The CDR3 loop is CAISNGGQGNSPLHF. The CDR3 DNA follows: TGTGCCATCAGTAATGGAGGGCAGGGTAATTCACCCCTCCACTTT.